These T cell receptor beta chains were read from a single sample in a study of T cell changes during pregnancy in multiple sclerosis. Method: immunoSEQ multiplex PCR; TCRdb's copy keeps in-frame clones and lacks some. Here the sample spans about 48,000 clones, 88% being singletons. The sequencing here drew on CD4+ T cells from peripheral blood mononuclear cells, taken in the second trimester of pregnancy. Receptors were obtained from a female donor with multiple sclerosis, enrolled in a pregnancy study. The CDR3 runs from the conserved cysteine through the conserved F or W. D genes are given only for firm matches. The size field is filled for only some rows; it gives once, few, many or a size class.

clone_size	v_call	j_call	d_call	cdr3_length	cdr3_aa	cdr3_nt
-	TRBV5-4	TRBJ2-7	TRBD2	17	CASSLDGRRERSYEQYF	TGTGCCAGCAGCTTGGATGGGAGGCGGGAGCGCTCCTACGAGCAGTACTTC
-	TRBV27	TRBJ2-3	-	15	CASSFSGLTTDTQYF	TGTGCCAGCAGTTTTTCGGGACTTACCACAGATACGCAGTATTTT
-	TRBV11-2	TRBJ2-7	TRBD1	15	CASSADRGFSYEQYF	TGTGCCAGCAGCGCTGACAGGGGGTTCTCCTACGAGCAGTACTTC
-	TRBV2	TRBJ1-1	-	13	CASVITGGGLAFF	TGTGCCAGTGTGATCACGGGGGGGGGATTAGCTTTCTTT
-	TRBV11-3	TRBJ2-1	TRBD2	14	CASSLGGSGSEQFF	TGTGCCAGCAGCTTAGGGGGTAGCGGGAGCGAGCAGTTCTTC
-	TRBV5-4	TRBJ1-2	-	13	CASSFSGIYGYTF	TGTGCCAGCAGCTTTTCAGGGATCTATGGCTACACCTTC
few	TRBV20-1	TRBJ1-1	-	11	CSVGLVTEAFF	TGCAGTGTCGGGTTAGTGACTGAAGCTTTCTTT
-	TRBV7-2	TRBJ2-3	-	15	CASGIRQTSTDTQYF	TGTGCCAGCGGGATCCGACAGACTAGCACAGATACGCAGTATTTT
-	TRBV14	TRBJ1-4	TRBD1	14	CASSPTGDYEKLFF	TGTGCCAGCAGCCCGACAGGGGACTATGAAAAACTGTTTTTT
-	TRBV4-2	TRBJ2-1	TRBD1	17	CASSQDFVSGTGNEQFF	TGTGCCAGCAGCCAAGATTTCGTAAGCGGGACAGGGAATGAGCAGTTCTTC
-	TRBV28	TRBJ2-4	-	14	CASTPPGAKNIQYF	TGTGCCAGCACCCCCCCGGGGGCCAAAAACATTCAGTACTTC
-	TRBV5-1	TRBJ2-7	TRBD2	15	CASSLEAGAAGEQYF	TGCGCCAGCAGCTTGGAGGCGGGAGCGGCCGGGGAGCAGTACTTC
-	TRBV6-5	TRBJ1-5	-	13	CASRQGHNQPQHF	TGTGCCAGCAGACAGGGCCATAATCAGCCCCAGCATTTT
-	TRBV5-1	TRBJ2-3	-	16	CASSRPHLDITDTQYF	TGCGCCAGCAGTAGACCCCATCTTGACATCACAGATACGCAGTATTTT
-	TRBV12-5	TRBJ1-2	TRBD1	15	CASGTDRGRDYGYTF	TGTGCTAGTGGTACCGACAGGGGGCGAGACTATGGCTACACCTTC
-	TRBV30	TRBJ2-3	-	15	CAWGGGSGTTDTQYF	TGTGCCTGGGGTGGGGGTAGCGGCACCACAGATACGCAGTATTTT
-	TRBV5-1	TRBJ2-2	-	15	CASSWSPGETGELFF	TGCGCCAGCAGCTGGTCACCTGGGGAGACCGGGGAGCTGTTTTTT
-	TRBV12-5	TRBJ2-7	TRBD2	16	CASGFITGTRHYEQYF	TGTGCTAGTGGTTTCATCACCGGGACTAGACACTACGAGCAGTACTTC
-	TRBV10-3	TRBJ2-2	TRBD1	17	CAISGTPGTGATGELFF	TGTGCCATCAGTGGGACCCCCGGGACAGGCGCCACCGGGGAGCTGTTTTTT
-	TRBV30	TRBJ2-5	TRBD1	13	CAWSGQGAETQYF	TGTGCCTGGAGTGGACAGGGGGCGGAGACCCAGTACTTC
-	TRBV7-2	TRBJ2-3	-	15	CASSLNLGAADTQYF	TGTGCCAGCAGCTTAAATTTGGGGGCGGCAGATACGCAGTATTTT
-	TRBV9	TRBJ2-5	TRBD2	16	CASSRRLAGVGETQYF	TGTGCCAGCAGCAGACGACTAGCGGGAGTTGGAGAGACCCAGTACTTC
-	TRBV2	TRBJ2-1	-	14	CASSDLAATDEQFF	TGTGCCAGCAGTGATTTGGCGGCTACTGATGAGCAGTTCTTC
-	TRBV11-2	TRBJ1-1	-	13	CASSAGGQRKAFF	TGTGCCAGCAGCGCCGGGGGGCAGAGGAAAGCTTTCTTT
-	TRBV10-1	TRBJ2-1	-	14	CASEPSSRYNEQFF	TGCGCCAGCGAGCCTTCGTCCCGATACAATGAGCAGTTCTTC
-	TRBV7-9	TRBJ2-2	TRBD2	17	CASILGGRASSTGELFF	TGTGCCAGCATCTTGGGTGGGAGGGCCTCGAGCACCGGGGAGCTGTTTTTT
-	TRBV27	TRBJ2-2	-	12	CASRGLTGELFF	TGTGCCAGCAGGGGCTTGACCGGGGAGCTGTTTTTT
-	TRBV7-8	TRBJ2-7	-	15	CASSPRASASYEQYF	TGTGCCAGCAGCCCTAGAGCTAGCGCCTCCTACGAGCAGTACTTC
-	TRBV5-1	TRBJ2-7	TRBD1	15	CAGSFVTYQGDEQYF	TGCGCCGGCAGCTTCGTCACTTATCAGGGGGACGAGCAGTACTTC
-	TRBV5-1	TRBJ2-2	-	13	CASSSVVTGELFF	TGCGCCAGCAGCTCAGTCGTGACCGGGGAGCTGTTTTTT